The 14 T cell receptor beta chains below all came from one sample that was sequenced in a study of OX40 agonist ivuxolimab in advanced cancers. This table comes from immunoSEQ multiplex PCR, and its TCRdb copy is limited to in-frame clones, with some not included. The sample has fewer than 75,000 clones, roughly nine tenths seen once. This specimen consisted of CD4+ or CD8+ T cells sorted from blood, obtained in a trial of the OX40 agonist ivuxolimab. The receptors derive from an adult with an advanced solid tumor such as melanoma, head and neck, liver or kidney cancer.

The V gene is TRBV5-1, the J gene TRBJ1-2; the match to TRBD1 covers 8 bases. Losses at the gene ends were 5 bases for V and 3 bases for J; bases not matched to a gene: 6. Germline V lookup: CDR1 SGHRS, CDR2 YFSETQ. The CDR3 totals 14 residues. CDR3 region: CASSLMTGDYGYTF. The CDR3 nucleotides read TGCGCCAGCAGTTTGATGACAGGGGACTATGGCTACACCTTC.

This clone was counted only a few times. The V gene is TRBV18, the J gene TRBJ1-5, with D perhaps TRBD1 (5 bases). Germline V gives CDR1 KGHSH, CDR2 LQKENI. The CDR3 extends over 12 amino acids. V was shortened by 4 bases and J by 11 bases, with 12 bases between the two germline ends. The CDR3 reads CASSLPGGAQHF. CDR3 nucleotides: TGTGCCAGCTCACTTCCCGGGGGGGCCCAGCATTTT. The complete variable domain, with remaining parts taken from reference TRBV18 and TRBJ1-5, reads NAGVMQNPRHLVRRRGQEARLRCSPMKGHSHVYWYRQLPEEGLKFMVYLQKENIIDESGMPKERFSAEFPKEGPSILRIQQVVRGDSAAYFCASSLPGGAQHFGDGTRLSIL.

The chain links TRBV4-2 to TRBJ1-2, with D possibly being TRBD1 (5 bases). Germline V gene lookup returns CDR1 LGHNA and CDR2 YNFKEQ. CDR3 length: 15 residues. Deletions cut 0 bases from V and 1 base from J, with 9 bases between. Here the CDR3 reads CASSQEPGINYGYTF. The DNA for the CDR3 is TGTGCCAGCAGCCAAGAACCAGGGATTAACTATGGCTACACCTTC.

In nucleotides, the CDR3 is TGTGCCAGCAGTTTATTGGGCAGCGGAAGAGAAAAAGCTTTCTTT. It codes for CASSLLGSGREKAFF. The rearrangement links TRBV27 to TRBJ1-1; no clear D gene. The CDR3 is 15 residues long. The V gene's germline CDR1 is MNHEY and CDR2 SMNVEV (reference sequence). Trimming shortened V by 1 base and J by 9 bases, and 18 bases separated the two germline ends.

The V gene is TRBV12-5, the J gene TRBJ2-5, with a tentative D call TRBD2 (5 bases). The CDR3 is 14 residues long. Germline lookup yields CDR1 LGHNT and CDR2 FRNRAP. V shed 7 bases and J shed 1 base, with 13 bases lying between them. This CDR3 is CASAPGTSQETQYF. The CDR3 coding sequence is TGTGCTAGTGCTCCCGGTACTAGCCAAGAGACCCAGTACTTC.

The rearrangement links TRBV19 to TRBJ1-1, with 7 bases identical to TRBD1. V shed 6 bases and J 0 bases; nucleotides not matched to a gene: 13. This CDR3 region has 17 residues. In germline, CDR1 is LNHDA, CDR2 SQIVND (reference sequence). CDR3 loop: CASRPRGGGRMNTEAFF. The CDR3, as DNA: TGTGCCAGTAGACCCAGGGGGGGTGGCAGGATGAACACTGAAGCTTTCTTT.

For this clone: The junction does not match germline at one end; this may be a read error. Other DNA sequences within the sample encode an identical CDR3. This chain joins TRBV9 and TRBJ2-7, with 9 bases aligning to TRBD1. CDR3 length: 13 amino acids. Germline V lookup: CDR1 SGDLS, CDR2 YYNGEE. For the CDR3, the DNA is TGTGCTAGCAGCGCCCGGGACAGGGACGAGCAGTACTTC. Its translation: CASSARDRDEQYF.

The chain combines TRBV7-2 with TRBJ2-5; D not resolved. This CDR3 is 15 amino acids long. Germline V gene lookup returns CDR1 SGHTA and CDR2 FQGNSA. V lost 5 bases and J 2 bases, leaving 15 bases between the germline ends. Here the CDR3 DNA reads TGTGCCAGCAGCCCGGGCCCGGCGTGGCAAGAGACCCAGTACTTC. This gives the protein CASSPGPAWQETQYF.

This chain connects TRBV11-2 to TRBJ2-3, with TRBD2 identical over 11 bases. Losses at the gene ends were 5 bases for V and 4 bases for J; bases not matched to a gene: 2. CDR3 length: 14 amino acids. The germline V gene encodes CDR1 SGHAT and CDR2 FQNNGV. DNA of the CDR3: TGTGCCAGCAGCCCGGGACTAGCGGCAGATACGCAGTATTTT. Its protein is CASSPGLAADTQYF.

This rearrangement joins TRBV10-1 to TRBJ2-7; D tentatively reads TRBD1 or TRBD2 (5 bases each). CDR3 size: 15 residues. With 2 bases removed from V and 1 base from J, the gap between germline ends came to 12 bases. Germline CDR1 WNHNN, CDR2 SYGVQD (reference sequence). Here the CDR3 reads CASSEMGTVSYEQYF. CDR3 in DNA: TGCGCCAGCAGTGAGATGGGGACGGTATCCTACGAGCAGTACTTC.

This chain links TRBV7-2 with TRBJ2-1; D uncertain. Germline V gives CDR1 SGHTA, CDR2 FQGNSA. This CDR3 is 14 amino acids long. Trimming took off 2 bases at V and 4 bases at J, with 9 bases between the two ends. CDR3 sequence: CASSLSTAYNEQFF. CDR3 DNA sequence: TGTGCCAGCAGCTTATCCACGGCGTACAATGAGCAGTTCTTC.

The chain carries TRBV27 and TRBJ2-7, with D possibly TRBD1 on 6 matching bases. Germline lookup yields CDR1 MNHEY and CDR2 SMNVEV (reference sequence). Trimming shortened V by 9 bases and J by 2 bases, and 11 bases separated the two germline ends. This CDR3 contains 12 residues. CDR3 sequence: CASSPGAYEQYF. The CDR3 DNA follows: TGTGCCAGTAGTCCAGGGGCCTACGAGCAGTACTTC.

The chain uses TRBV6-6 and TRBJ2-5, with 8 bases matching TRBD1. Per the germline V gene, CDR1 is MNHNY and CDR2 is SVGAGI (reference sequence). This CDR3 contains 12 residues. V lost 8 bases and J lost 4; bases outside the gene matches: 3. The CDR3 region has the DNA TGTGCCAGCCAGACAGGGGTAGAGACCCAGTACTTC. This codes for CASQTGVETQYF.

The chain has TRBV19 and TRBJ2-2, with TRBD2 matching over 13 bases. The CDR3 contains 19 residues. The V gene end was trimmed by 3 bases and the J gene end by 0 bases; junction bases not matched to a gene: 7. CDR1 is LNHDA, CDR2 SQIVND, per germline (reference sequence). The CDR3 DNA follows: TGTGCCAGTAGTATCCGGACTAGCGGGGGTCGAACGAACACCGGGGAGCTGTTTTTT. Its translation: CASSIRTSGGRTNTGELFF.